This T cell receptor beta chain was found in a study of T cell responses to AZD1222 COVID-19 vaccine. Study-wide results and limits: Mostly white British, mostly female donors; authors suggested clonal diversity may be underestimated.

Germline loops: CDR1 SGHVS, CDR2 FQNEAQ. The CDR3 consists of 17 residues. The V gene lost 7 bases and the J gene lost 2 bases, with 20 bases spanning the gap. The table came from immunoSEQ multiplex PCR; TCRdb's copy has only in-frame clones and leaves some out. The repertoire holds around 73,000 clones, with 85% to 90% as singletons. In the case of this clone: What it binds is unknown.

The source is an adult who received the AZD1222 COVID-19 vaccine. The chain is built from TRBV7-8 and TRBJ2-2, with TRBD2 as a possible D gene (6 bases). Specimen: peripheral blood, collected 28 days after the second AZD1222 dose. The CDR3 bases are TGTGCCAGCAATATTCTCCCTCTGGGGGGAAACACCGGGGAGCTGTTTTTT. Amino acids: CASNILPLGGNTGELFF.